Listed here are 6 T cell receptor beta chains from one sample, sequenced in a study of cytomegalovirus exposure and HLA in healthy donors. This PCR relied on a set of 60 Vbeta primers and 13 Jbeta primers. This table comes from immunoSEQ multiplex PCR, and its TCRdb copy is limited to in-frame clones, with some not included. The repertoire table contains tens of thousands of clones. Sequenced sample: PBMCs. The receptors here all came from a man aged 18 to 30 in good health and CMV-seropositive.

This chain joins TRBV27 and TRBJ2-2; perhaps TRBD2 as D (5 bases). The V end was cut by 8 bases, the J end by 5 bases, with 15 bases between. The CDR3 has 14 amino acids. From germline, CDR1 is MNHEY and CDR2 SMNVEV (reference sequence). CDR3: CASGSGVGTGELFF. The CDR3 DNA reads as TGTGCCAGCGGATCCGGGGTGGGGACCGGGGAGCTGTTTTTT.

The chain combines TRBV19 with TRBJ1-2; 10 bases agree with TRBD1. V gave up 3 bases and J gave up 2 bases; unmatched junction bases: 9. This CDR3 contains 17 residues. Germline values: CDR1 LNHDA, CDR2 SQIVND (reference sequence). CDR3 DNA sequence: TGTGCCAGTAGTATTTCTCACCGGGACAGGGGAAACTATGGCTACACCTTC. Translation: CASSISHRDRGNYGYTF.

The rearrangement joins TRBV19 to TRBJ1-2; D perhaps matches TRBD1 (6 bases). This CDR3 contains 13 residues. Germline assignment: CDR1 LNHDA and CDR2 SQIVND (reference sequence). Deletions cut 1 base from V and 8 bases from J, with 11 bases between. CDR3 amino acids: CASSIGGRDGYTF. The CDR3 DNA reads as TGTGCCAGTAGTATAGGGGGGCGCGACGGCTACACCTTC.

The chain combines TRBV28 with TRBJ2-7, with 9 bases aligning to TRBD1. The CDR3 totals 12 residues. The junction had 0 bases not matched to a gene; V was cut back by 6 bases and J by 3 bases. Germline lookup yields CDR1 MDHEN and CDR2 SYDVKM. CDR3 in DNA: TGTGCCAGCAGGGACAGGGGCTACGAGCAGTACTTC. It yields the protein CASRDRGYEQYF.

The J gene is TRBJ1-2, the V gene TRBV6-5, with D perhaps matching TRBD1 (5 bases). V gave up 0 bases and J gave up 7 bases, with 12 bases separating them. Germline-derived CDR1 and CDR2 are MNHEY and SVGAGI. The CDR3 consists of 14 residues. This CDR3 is CASSYSGGKGGYTF. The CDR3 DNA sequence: TGTGCCAGCAGTTACTCGGGGGGAAAGGGTGGCTACACCTTC.

CDR3 residues: CASSPRRGGPLGETQYF. As DNA, the CDR3 is TGTGCCAGCAGCCCTCGCCGGGGGGGGCCCCTTGGAGAGACCCAGTACTTC. The chain combines TRBV9 with TRBJ2-5, with 8 positions matching TRBD2. CDR1 SGDLS and CDR2 YYNGEE come from the germline V gene. The CDR3 is 17 residues long. Losses at the gene ends were 4 bases for V and 4 bases for J; bases not matched to a gene: 15.